The 23 T cell receptor beta chains reported below all come from one sample, sequenced in a study of blood T cell repertoires in COVID-19. Only in-frame clones appear in the TCRdb table, and some are missing; sequencing was by immunoSEQ multiplex PCR. Of roughly 100,000 clones listed, roughly 85% are singletons. The sequenced sample consisted of peripheral blood. The receptors stem from a man aged 50 or older with acute or convalescent COVID-19.

The V call is TRBV10-3, the J call TRBJ2-5; D perhaps matches TRBD1 (5 bases). The CDR3 contains 13 residues. Between the trimmed V and J ends, which lost 2 bases and 3 bases, there was a span of 7 bases. CDR1 is ENHRY, CDR2 SYGVKD, per germline. CDR3 sequence reads: CAISELREETQYF. As DNA, the CDR3 is TGTGCCATCAGTGAGCTCAGGGAAGAGACCCAGTACTTC.

This chain joins TRBV7-9 and TRBJ2-3, with D possibly TRBD2 on 5 matching bases. Germline V gene data show CDR1 as SEHNR and CDR2 as FQNEAQ (reference sequence). This CDR3 contains 14 residues. The V end lost 4 bases, the J end lost 6 bases, and 14 bases lay between the germline ends. CDR3 residues: CASSSSGLADTQYF. In nucleotides, the CDR3 is TGTGCCAGCAGCTCTTCGGGTCTAGCTGATACGCAGTATTTT.

The chain recombines TRBV7-3 with TRBJ2-5; 8 positions agree with TRBD2. This CDR3 has 14 amino acids. The germline gives CDR1 SGHTA, CDR2 FQGTGA. The V segment lost 5 bases and the J segment 5 bases; nucleotides outside the gene matches: 7. In DNA, the CDR3 is TGTGCCAGCAGCCCAACGGGGGGGAGGGAGACCCAGTACTTC. Its protein is CASSPTGGRETQYF.

V is TRBV25-1 and J is TRBJ2-7, with a possible D match to TRBD1 (6 bases). The germline CDR1 and CDR2 sequences are MGHDK and SYGVNS. This CDR3 has 16 residues. V lost 3 bases, J lost 0 bases, and 15 bases lay in between. This CDR3 reads CASSEFTRDISYEQYF. The CDR3 region has the DNA TGTGCCAGCAGTGAGTTTACCCGGGACATCTCCTACGAGCAGTACTTC.

This clone was picked up one time. V and J are TRBV5-1 and TRBJ2-1; 7 bases agree with TRBD2. Germline V gene sequence: CDR1 SGHRS, CDR2 YFSETQ. V trimming: 4 bases; J trimming: 7 bases; junction bases outside the gene matches: 14. This CDR3 has 16 amino acids. The CDR3 loop is CASSLNWLWEGNEQFF. The DNA for the CDR3 is TGCGCCAGCAGCCTCAACTGGCTCTGGGAGGGGAATGAGCAGTTCTTC.

This chain uses TRBV18 with TRBJ2-1; TRBD2 matches at 8 bases. Unmatched junction bases numbered 8, after V lost 2 bases and J lost 8 bases. The CDR3 is 15 residues long. CDR1 and CDR2 from the germline V gene are KGHSH and LQKENI. CDR3 coding DNA: TGTGCCAGCTCACCAGGGCGGGAGGAGAGATATGAGCAGTTCTTC. This encodes CASSPGREERYEQFF.

The gene calls are TRBV9 and TRBJ2-6, with 9 bases matching TRBD1. The CDR3 runs 19 residues. Germline trimming cut 0 bases from V and 0 bases from J; bases unmatched to any gene: 7. Germline V gene lookup returns CDR1 SGDLS and CDR2 YYNGEE. Here the CDR3 DNA reads TGTGCCAGCAGCGTAGCACCGGGACAGGGCTACTCTGGGGCCAACGTCCTGACTTTC. This sequence encodes CASSVAPGQGYSGANVLTF.

V gene TRBV4-2 combines with J gene TRBJ2-7; 7 bases agree with TRBD2. The trim removed 1 base at V and 1 base at J, leaving 4 bases unmatched. CDR3 length equals 15 residues. Per the germline V gene, CDR1 is LGHNA and CDR2 is YNFKEQ. The CDR3 region is CASSQVAGESYEQYF. In DNA, the CDR3 is TGTGCCAGCAGCCAAGTCGCGGGAGAATCCTACGAGCAGTACTTC.

The gene calls are TRBV27 and TRBJ2-3; 14 bases line up with TRBD2. Germline-derived CDR1 and CDR2 are MNHEY and SMNVEV (reference sequence). The V gene end was trimmed by 5 bases and the J gene end by 8 bases; junction bases not matched to a gene: 6. The length of the CDR3 is 15 residues. CDR3 amino acids: CASSRLAGGPGTQYF. The CDR3 nucleotides are TGTGCCAGCAGTAGACTAGCGGGAGGGCCGGGTACGCAGTATTTT.

The genes are TRBV10-3 and TRBJ2-7; D perhaps matches TRBD1 (6 bases). The CDR3 is 13 residues long. The V and J ends lost 6 bases and 7 bases respectively, with 16 bases between them. Looked up from germline, CDR1 is ENHRY and CDR2 is SYGVKD. The CDR3 DNA is TGTGCCATCAGCCCGGGACAAACGTCGGAGCAGTACTTC. This encodes CAISPGQTSEQYF.

The table lists this clone with a few counts. The gene calls are TRBV10-2 and TRBJ2-2; 11 positions agree with TRBD2. CDR3 length: 15 residues. The V gene end was trimmed by 7 bases and the J gene end by 4 bases; junction bases not matched to a gene: 5. From germline, CDR1 is WSHSY and CDR2 SAAADI. For the CDR3, the DNA is TGCGCCAGCAAACTAGCGGGAGTCCCCACCGGGGAGCTGTTTTTT. Translating gives CASKLAGVPTGELFF.

V usage is TRBV7-2 and J usage is TRBJ2-3, with TRBD2 identical over 10 bases. From germline, CDR1 is SGHTA and CDR2 FQGNSA. The CDR3 is 15 residues long. V dropped 3 bases and J dropped 0; count of bases not matched to a gene: 0. The CDR3 protein is CASSLTSGSTDTQYF. The CDR3 nucleotides are TGTGCCAGCAGCTTGACTAGCGGGAGCACAGATACGCAGTATTTT.

The chain joins TRBV7-9 to TRBJ2-3, with D possibly being TRBD1 (5 bases). CDR3 length: 15 residues. Germline V CDR1 and CDR2: SEHNR, FQNEAQ (reference sequence). Trimming removed 5 bases from V and 2 bases from J, with 14 bases in between. DNA for the CDR3: TGTGCCAGCAGCGAAGCAAACAGGAACACAGATACGCAGTATTTT. Translation gives CASSEANRNTDTQYF.

The chain carries TRBV30 and TRBJ2-7, with D perhaps matching TRBD1 (6 bases). Between the trimmed V and J ends, which lost 4 bases and 0 bases, there was a span of 13 bases. The CDR3 runs to 14 residues. CDR1 and CDR2 from the germline V gene are GTSNPN and SVGIG (reference sequence). CDR3 sequence reads: CAWIGDTDSYEQYF. CDR3 sequence (DNA): TGTGCCTGGATCGGGGACACTGACTCCTACGAGCAGTACTTC.

This clone was picked up a small number of times. The genes are TRBV6-5 and TRBJ1-6; D gene uncertain. Trimming took 5 bases from V and 13 from J, leaving 15 bases between them. The length of the CDR3 is 13 residues. The germline gives CDR1 MNHEY, CDR2 SVGAGI. The CDR3, as DNA: TGTGCCAGCAGTCTCGTCCAGTGGGAGCCCCTCCACTTT. It codes for CASSLVQWEPLHF.

V usage is TRBV6-5 and J usage is TRBJ2-2, with D perhaps matching TRBD2 (5 bases). There are 16 residues in the CDR3. From germline, CDR1 is MNHEY and CDR2 SVGAGI. The V gene lost 0 bases and the J gene lost 1 base, with 9 bases spanning the gap. CDR3 coding DNA: TGTGCCAGCAGTTACTCGAGGCGGGTGAACACCGGGGAGCTGTTTTTT. Translating gives CASSYSRRVNTGELFF.

Only one count was recorded for this clone. The rearrangement links TRBV5-4 to TRBJ2-1; 8 bases line up with TRBD1. The CDR3 covers 15 residues. CDR1 and CDR2 from the germline V gene are SGHNT and YYREEE (reference sequence). V shed 4 bases and J 9 bases; nucleotides not matched to a gene: 12. In DNA form, the CDR3 reads TGTGCCAGCAGCCTACGGACAGGGACTGGGGGTGAGCAGTTCTTC. Translation: CASSLRTGTGGEQFF. The complete variable domain, with remaining parts taken from reference TRBV5-4 and TRBJ2-1, reads ETGVTQSPTHLIKTRGQQVTLRCSSQSGHNTVSWYQQALGQGPQFIFQYYREEENGRGNFPPRFSGLQFPNYSSELNVNALELDDSALYLCASSLRTGTGGEQFFGPGTRLTVL.

This clone was counted a few times. This sequence joins TRBV2 and TRBJ1-6, with TRBD1 identical over 7 bases. The CDR3 sequence is 16 residues long. In germline, CDR1 is SNHLY, CDR2 FYNNEI. V shed 0 bases, J shed 10 bases, and the junction held 9 bases outside the gene matches. The DNA for the CDR3 is TGTGCCAGCAGTGAAGCGCCCAGACAGGGCAAATCACCCCTCCACTTT. This gives the protein CASSEAPRQGKSPLHF.

This clone was detected a few times. This chain links TRBV4-2 with TRBJ1-2; the match to TRBD1 covers 9 bases. Germline values: CDR1 LGHNA, CDR2 YNFKEQ. The ends lost 0 bases at V and 7 bases at J; junction bases unmatched: 6. CDR3 length: 15 amino acids. The CDR3 loop is CASSQEFGTGTGYTF. CDR3 nucleotide sequence: TGTGCCAGCAGCCAAGAGTTCGGGACAGGGACTGGCTACACCTTC.

This clone was observed a handful of times. V is TRBV5-4 and J is TRBJ2-7, with 7 bases fitting TRBD1. V was pared by 3 bases and J by 1 base, with 4 bases of the junction left unmatched. Germline V CDR1 and CDR2: SGHNT, YYREEE (reference sequence). This CDR3 spans 14 amino acids. For the CDR3, the DNA is TGTGCCAGCAGCTCACAGGGGAGTTCCTACGAGCAGTACTTC. Its translation is CASSSQGSSYEQYF.

CDR3 nucleotides: TGTGCCAGTAGTATGGAGGTTCTGGGGGAGCTGTTTTTT. It codes for CASSMEVLGELFF. The V gene is TRBV19, the J gene TRBJ2-2, with a possible D match to TRBD2 (5 bases). The V gene lost 3 bases and the J gene lost 8 bases, with 10 bases spanning the gap. The germline CDR1 and CDR2 sequences are LNHDA and SQIVND (reference sequence). The CDR3 totals 13 residues.

The chain carries TRBV24-1 and TRBJ2-1; 13 nucleotides line up with TRBD2. V trimming: 9 bases; J trimming: 4 bases; junction bases outside the gene matches: 11. The CDR3 covers 17 residues. Germline V gene sequence: CDR1 KGHDR, CDR2 SFDVKD. The CDR3 loop reads CATGTSGIQGFYNEQFF. The CDR3 DNA follows: TGTGCCACCGGGACTAGCGGGATCCAGGGGTTTTACAATGAGCAGTTCTTC.

The chain joins TRBV4-2 to TRBJ1-6; 8 bases match TRBD1. V was clipped by 2 bases and J by 7 bases; unmatched bases: 4. The germline CDR1 and CDR2 sequences are LGHNA and YNFKEQ. The CDR3 loop spans 15 amino acids. In nucleotides, the CDR3 is TGTGCCAGCAGCCAAAATACAGGGGGGAATTCACCCCTCCACTTT. Translated, it gives CASSQNTGGNSPLHF.